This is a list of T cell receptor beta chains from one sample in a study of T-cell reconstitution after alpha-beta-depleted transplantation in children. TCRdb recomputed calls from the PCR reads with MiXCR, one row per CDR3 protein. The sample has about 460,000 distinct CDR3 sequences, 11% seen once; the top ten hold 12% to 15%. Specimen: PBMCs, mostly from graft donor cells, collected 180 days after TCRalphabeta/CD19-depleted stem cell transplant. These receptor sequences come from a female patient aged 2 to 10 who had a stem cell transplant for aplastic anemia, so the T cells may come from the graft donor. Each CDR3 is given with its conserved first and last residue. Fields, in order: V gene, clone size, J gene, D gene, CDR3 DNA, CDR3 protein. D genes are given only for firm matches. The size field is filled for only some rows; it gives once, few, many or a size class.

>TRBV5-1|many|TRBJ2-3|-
TGCGCCAGCAGCTTGTTAGTCAGCTCAGATACGCAGTATTTT
CASSLLVSSDTQYF
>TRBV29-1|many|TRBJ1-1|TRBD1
TGCAGCGTTGACGTGACAGGGGCGAACACTGAAGCTTTCTTT
CSVDVTGANTEAFF
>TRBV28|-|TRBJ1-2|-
TGTGCCAGCAGTTTTTCTTGGAATGGCTACACCTTC
CASSFSWNGYTF
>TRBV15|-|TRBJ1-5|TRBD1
TGTGCCACCAGCAGGGGACAGGTTGCAGATAGCAATCAGCCCCAGCATTTT
CATSRGQVADSNQPQHF
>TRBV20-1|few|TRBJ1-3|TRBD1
TGCAGTGCTTTAGGGGGCGCCTCTGGAAACACCATATATTTT
CSALGGASGNTIYF
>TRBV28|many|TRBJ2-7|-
TGTGCCAGCAGTTTTAAGTTAGGGGACTCCTACGAGCAGTACTTC
CASSFKLGDSYEQYF
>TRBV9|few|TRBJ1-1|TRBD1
TGTGCCAGCAGCGTAGAGGGTGGGACAGTAAACACTGAAGCTTTCTTT
CASSVEGGTVNTEAFF
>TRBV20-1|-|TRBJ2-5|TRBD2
TGCAGTGCTTTTAGCGGGACAGAGACCCAGTACTTC
CSAFSGTETQYF
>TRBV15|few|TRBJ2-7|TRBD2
TGTGCCACCAGCAGAGATACAGCGGGGGCCTACGAGCAGTACTTC
CATSRDTAGAYEQYF
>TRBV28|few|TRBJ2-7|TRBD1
TGTGCCAGCAGTTTTATCGAGTCAGGGGGCAGTGGGCGAAAATTC
CASSFIESGGSGRKF
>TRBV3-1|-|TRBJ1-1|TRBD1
TGTGCCAGCATGGACAGGGGGCGAACTGAAGCTTTCTTT
CASMDRGRTEAFF
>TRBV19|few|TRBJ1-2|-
TGTGCCAGTACCGCGACACCCACTAACTATGGCTACACCTTC
CASTATPTNYGYTF
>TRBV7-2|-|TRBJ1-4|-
TGTGCCAGCAGTCGACATCGTAAACTGTTTTTT
CASSRHRKLFF
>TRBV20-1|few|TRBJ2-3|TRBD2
TGCAGTGCTAGTCCCATTGCGGGAGAAACAGATACGCAGTATTTT
CSASPIAGETDTQYF
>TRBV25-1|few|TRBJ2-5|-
TGTGCCAGCAGTGAACGCAGGGTGGGAGAGACCCAGTACTTC
CASSERRVGETQYF
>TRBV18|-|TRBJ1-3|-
TGTGCCAGCTCCCCCCGGACAGACGGAAACACCATATATTTT
CASSPRTDGNTIYF
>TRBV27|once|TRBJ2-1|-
TGTGCCACCGGCTTGCGGCTAGCGCACTCCTACAATGAGCAGTTCTTC
CATGLRLAHSYNEQFF
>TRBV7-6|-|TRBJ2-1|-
TGTGCCAGCAGCTCCTCGTATAGCGGATTGTCCTACAATGAGCAGTTCTTC
CASSSSYSGLSYNEQFF
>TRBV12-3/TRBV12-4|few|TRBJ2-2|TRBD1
TGTGCCAGCAGCTCCCAGGGGGCGCTGGGCACCGGGGAGCTGTTTTTT
CASSSQGALGTGELFF
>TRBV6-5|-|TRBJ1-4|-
TGTGCCAGCAGTTACGGGACCCAGGGGTTCAAACTGTTTTTT
CASSYGTQGFKLFF
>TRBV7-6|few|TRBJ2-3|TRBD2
TGTGCCAGCAGCACCCATAGCGGGAGAGTCCCAGATACGCAGTATTTT
CASSTHSGRVPDTQYF
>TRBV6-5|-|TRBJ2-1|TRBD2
TGTGCCAGCAGTTACTTGGGAGGGCCCTACTACAATGAGCAGTTCTTC
CASSYLGGPYYNEQFF
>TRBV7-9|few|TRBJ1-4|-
TGTGCCATCCTACTCATGGGGCTGTTTTTT
CAILLMGLFF
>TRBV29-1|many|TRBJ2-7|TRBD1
TGCAGCGTTGATTCGGGACAGGGGGTCTACGAGCAGTACTTC
CSVDSGQGVYEQYF
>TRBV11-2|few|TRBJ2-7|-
TGTGCCAGCAGCTTAGGTCAGCTCTCCTACGAGCAGTACTTC
CASSLGQLSYEQYF
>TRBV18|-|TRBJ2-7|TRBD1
TGTGCCAGCTCACCGTCGGGACAGGGAACGGGCGAGCAGTACTTC
CASSPSGQGTGEQYF
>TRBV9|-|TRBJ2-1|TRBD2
TGTGCCAGCAGCGAATTCGGGACTAGCGGCTACAATGAGCAGTTCTTC
CASSEFGTSGYNEQFF
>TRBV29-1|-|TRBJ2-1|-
TGCAGCGTTGAAGAAGGGAAGGGCCAGGGGCTTGAGCAGTTCTTC
CSVEEGKGQGLEQFF
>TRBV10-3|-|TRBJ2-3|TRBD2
TGTGCCGCGAGGGGACCGACACTAGCGGGAGGACTTCGCGCAGATACGCAGTATTTT
CAARGPTLAGGLRADTQYF
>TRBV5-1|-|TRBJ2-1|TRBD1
TGCGCCAGCAGCATTCACAGGGGAGTGTCCTACAATGAGCAGTTCTTC
CASSIHRGVSYNEQFF
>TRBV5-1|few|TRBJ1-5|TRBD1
TGCGCCAGCAGCTTGGGCACCGGGACAGGGGGACAGCCCCAGCATTTT
CASSLGTGTGGQPQHF
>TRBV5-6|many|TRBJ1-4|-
TGTGCCAGCAGTTGGGACCGAACTAATGAAAAACTGTTTTTT
CASSWDRTNEKLFF